This TCR beta chain stems from a study of blood T cell repertoires in COVID-19. V lost 5 bases and J 5 bases, leaving 13 bases between the germline ends. Germline lookup yields CDR1 SEHNR and CDR2 FQNEAQ (reference sequence). This CDR3 has 14 amino acids. The sample holds one count of this clone. The method was immunoSEQ multiplex PCR; TCRdb's version includes in-frame clones alone and lacks a portion of them. Found here are about 440,000 clones, around 88% of them singletons; the top ten hold around 12%. The sequence was obtained from a woman aged 45-65 years with COVID-19, enrolled during active disease. The genes are TRBV7-9 and TRBJ2-1; tentative D call: TRBD1 (6 bases). The specimen sequenced was peripheral blood. CDR3 sequence (DNA): TGTGCCAGCAGCCAGGGGATCGGAAACAATGAGCAGTTCTTC. It codes for CASSQGIGNNEQFF.